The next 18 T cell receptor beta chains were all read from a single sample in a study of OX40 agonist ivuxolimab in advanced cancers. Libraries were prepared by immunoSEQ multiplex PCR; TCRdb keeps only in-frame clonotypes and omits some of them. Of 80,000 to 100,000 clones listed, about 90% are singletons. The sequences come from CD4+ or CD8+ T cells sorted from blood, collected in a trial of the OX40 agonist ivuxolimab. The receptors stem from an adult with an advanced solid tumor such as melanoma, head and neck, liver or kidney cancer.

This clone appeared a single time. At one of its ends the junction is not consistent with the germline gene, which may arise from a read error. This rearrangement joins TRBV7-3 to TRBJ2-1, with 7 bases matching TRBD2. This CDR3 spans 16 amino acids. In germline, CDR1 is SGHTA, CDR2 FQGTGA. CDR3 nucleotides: TGTGCCAGCAGTTTAACGGAGGGAGGGCCGTACAATGAGCAGTTCTTC. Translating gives CASSLTEGGPYNEQFF.

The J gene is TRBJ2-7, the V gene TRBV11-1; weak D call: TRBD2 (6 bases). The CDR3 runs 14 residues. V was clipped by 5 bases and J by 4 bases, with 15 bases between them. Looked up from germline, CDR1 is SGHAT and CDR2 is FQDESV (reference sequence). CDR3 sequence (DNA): TGTGCCAGCAGCGTGCGGGAAGAGGGGTACGAGCAGTACTTC. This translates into CASSVREEGYEQYF.

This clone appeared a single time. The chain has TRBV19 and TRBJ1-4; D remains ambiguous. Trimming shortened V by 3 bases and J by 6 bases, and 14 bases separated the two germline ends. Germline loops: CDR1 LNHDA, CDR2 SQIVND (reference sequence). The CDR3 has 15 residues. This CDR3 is CASSMDRRVDEKLFF. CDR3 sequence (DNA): TGTGCCAGTAGTATGGACCGGAGGGTGGATGAAAAACTGTTTTTT.

CDR3 nucleotide sequence: TGCGCCAGCAGCTTGGTCCAGGGGAGGGATGGCTACACCTTC. Its protein product is CASSLVQGRDGYTF. The chain is built from TRBV5-1 and TRBJ1-2; a weak D match, TRBD1 (6 bases). Trimming removed 0 bases from V and 6 bases from J, with 12 bases in between. The CDR3 runs 14 residues. Germline CDR1 reads SGHRS; CDR2 reads YFSETQ.

CDR3 residues: CASSLVPGLSYEQYF. In DNA form, the CDR3 reads TGCGCCAGCAGCTTGGTCCCAGGGCTCTCCTACGAGCAGTACTTC. This chain uses TRBV5-1 with TRBJ2-5, with D possibly being TRBD1 (5 bases). The J call is uncertain, as TRBJ2-7 better fits the DNA end. Germline CDR1 and CDR2: SGHRS and YFSETQ. The CDR3 runs 15 residues.

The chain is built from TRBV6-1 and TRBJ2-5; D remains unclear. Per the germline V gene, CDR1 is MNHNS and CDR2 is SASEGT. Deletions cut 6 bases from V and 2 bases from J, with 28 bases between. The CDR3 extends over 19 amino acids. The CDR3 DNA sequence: TGTGCCAGCAGCGAACGGGTCAGTGGACCACGAATGTATCAAGAGACCCAGTACTTC. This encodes CASSERVSGPRMYQETQYF.

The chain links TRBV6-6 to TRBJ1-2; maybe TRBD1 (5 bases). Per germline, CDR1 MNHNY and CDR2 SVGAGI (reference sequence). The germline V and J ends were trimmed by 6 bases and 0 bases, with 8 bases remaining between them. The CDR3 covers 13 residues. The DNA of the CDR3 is TGTGCCAGCAGCCCAGGGTCTAACTATGGCTACACCTTC. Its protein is CASSPGSNYGYTF.

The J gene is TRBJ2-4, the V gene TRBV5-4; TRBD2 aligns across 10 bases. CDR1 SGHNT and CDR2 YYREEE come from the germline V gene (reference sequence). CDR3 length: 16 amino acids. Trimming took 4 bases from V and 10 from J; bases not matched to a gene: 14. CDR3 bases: TGTGCCAGCAGCCCTACGTTAGTAGCGGGAGGAGGGATTCAGTACTTC. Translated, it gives CASSPTLVAGGGIQYF.

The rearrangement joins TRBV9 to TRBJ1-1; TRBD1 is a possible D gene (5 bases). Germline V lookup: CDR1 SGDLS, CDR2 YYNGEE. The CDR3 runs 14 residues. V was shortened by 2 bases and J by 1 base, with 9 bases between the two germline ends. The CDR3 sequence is CASSVGRANTEAFF. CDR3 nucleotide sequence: TGTGCCAGCAGCGTTGGCAGGGCGAACACTGAAGCTTTCTTT.

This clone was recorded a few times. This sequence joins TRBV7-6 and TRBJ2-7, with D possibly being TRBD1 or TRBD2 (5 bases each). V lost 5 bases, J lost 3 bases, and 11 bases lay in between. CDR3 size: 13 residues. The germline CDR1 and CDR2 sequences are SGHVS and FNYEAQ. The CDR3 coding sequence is TGTGCCAGCAGCGCAGGGACCCACTACGAGCAGTACTTC. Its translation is CASSAGTHYEQYF.

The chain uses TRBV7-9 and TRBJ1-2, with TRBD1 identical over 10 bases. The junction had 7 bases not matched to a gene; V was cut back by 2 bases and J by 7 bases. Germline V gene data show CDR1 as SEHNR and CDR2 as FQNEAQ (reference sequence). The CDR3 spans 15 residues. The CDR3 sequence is CASSLTPGTGVGYTF. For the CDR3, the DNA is TGTGCCAGCAGCTTAACCCCCGGGACAGGGGTTGGCTACACCTTC.

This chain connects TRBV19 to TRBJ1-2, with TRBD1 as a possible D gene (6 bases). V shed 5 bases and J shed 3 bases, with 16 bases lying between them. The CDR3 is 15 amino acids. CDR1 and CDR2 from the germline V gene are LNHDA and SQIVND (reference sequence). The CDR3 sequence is CASSDSGVSYYGYTF. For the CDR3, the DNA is TGTGCCAGTAGTGACTCAGGGGTTTCCTACTATGGCTACACCTTC.

The chain's CDR3 is CASSSRVPGLAGTYNEQFF. The CDR3 nucleotides read TGCGCCAGCAGCTCGAGGGTCCCGGGACTAGCGGGGACGTACAATGAGCAGTTCTTC. The chain couples TRBV5-1 to TRBJ2-1; 13 nucleotides match TRBD2. V dropped 3 bases and J dropped 4; count of bases not matched to a gene: 13. The germline V gene has CDR1 SGHRS and CDR2 YFSETQ. This CDR3 spans 19 amino acids.

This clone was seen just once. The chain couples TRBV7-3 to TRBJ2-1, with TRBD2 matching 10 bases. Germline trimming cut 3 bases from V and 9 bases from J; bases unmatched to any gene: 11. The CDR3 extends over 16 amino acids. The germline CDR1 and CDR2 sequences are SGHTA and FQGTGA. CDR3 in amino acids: CASSFQLAGPRVEQFF. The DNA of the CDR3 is TGTGCCAGCAGCTTTCAACTAGCGGGGCCCCGGGTTGAGCAGTTCTTC.

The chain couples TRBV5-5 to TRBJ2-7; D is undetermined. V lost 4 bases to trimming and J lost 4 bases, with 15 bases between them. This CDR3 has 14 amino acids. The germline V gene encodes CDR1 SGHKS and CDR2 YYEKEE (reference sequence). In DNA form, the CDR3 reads TGTGCCAGCAGCGCGGACCACGCGTTTTACGAGCAGTACTTC. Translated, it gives CASSADHAFYEQYF.

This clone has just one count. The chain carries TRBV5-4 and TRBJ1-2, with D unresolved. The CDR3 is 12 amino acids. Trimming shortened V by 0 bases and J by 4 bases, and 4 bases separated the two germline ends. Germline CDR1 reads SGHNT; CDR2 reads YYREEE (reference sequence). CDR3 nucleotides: TGTGCCAGCAGCTTGGACAGCTATGGCTACACCTTC. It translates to CASSLDSYGYTF.

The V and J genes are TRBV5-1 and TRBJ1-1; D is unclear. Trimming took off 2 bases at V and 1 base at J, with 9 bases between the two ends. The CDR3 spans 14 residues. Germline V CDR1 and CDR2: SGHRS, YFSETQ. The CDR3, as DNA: TGCGCCAGCAGCTTCTCTACCTCGAACACTGAAGCTTTCTTT. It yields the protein CASSFSTSNTEAFF.

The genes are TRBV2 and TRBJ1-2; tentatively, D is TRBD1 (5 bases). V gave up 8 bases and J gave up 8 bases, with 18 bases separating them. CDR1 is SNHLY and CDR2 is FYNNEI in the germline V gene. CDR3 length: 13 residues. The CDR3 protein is CASVGPLLRGYTF. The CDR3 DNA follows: TGTGCCAGCGTGGGACCCCTCTTACGGGGCTACACCTTC. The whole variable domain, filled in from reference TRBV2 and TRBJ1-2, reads EPEVTQTPSHQVTQMGQEVILRCVPISNHLYFYWYRQILGQKVEFLVSFYNNEISEKSEIFDDQFSVERPDGSNFTLKIRSTKLEDSAMYFCASVGPLLRGYTFGSGTRLTVV.